This T cell receptor beta chain was observed in a study of blood T cells in healthy people across ages. Germline CDR1 and CDR2: MNHEY and SVGEGT. Trimming shortened V by 11 bases and J by 1 base, and 15 bases separated the two germline ends. This CDR3 comprises 13 residues. With a J-beta primer mix and a sample-barcoded 5' primer, a second PCR ran about 6 to 11 cycles. A template-switch adaptor containing 12 random nucleotides labeled each cDNA molecule. TCRdb processed the 5' RACE reads anew with MiXCR; each CDR3 protein has one entry. This sample has 1.5 million to 2 million distinct CDR3 sequences, with roughly 50% found just once.

This clonotype originated in a woman in her 40s in good health. Sequencing was carried out using blood. The chain has TRBV6-2 or TRBV6-3 and TRBJ2-7; D not resolved. The CDR3 sequence is CACNREDSYEQYF. The CDR3, as DNA: TGTGCCTGCAACCGAGAGGATTCCTACGAGCAGTACTTC.